This TCR beta chain was sequenced during a study of a mutant IDH1 vaccine in newly diagnosed glioma. The germline CDR1 and CDR2 sequences are MNHEY and SVGAGI. Germline trimming cut 8 bases from V and 4 bases from J; bases unmatched to any gene: 5. CDR3 length equals 13 residues. The assay was immunoSEQ multiplex PCR, and TCRdb's table has in-frame clones only and misses some. The table shows roughly 86,000 clones, with roughly 89% occurring only once. A word on this clone: What it recognizes is unknown.

Noted time point: week 47, end of study. Each dose delivered 300 ug of mutant IDH1 20-mer peptide subcutaneously with imiquimod. V gene TRBV6-5 combines with J gene TRBJ1-3, with 7 bases lining up with TRBD1. Sequencing was performed on PBMCs, taken from a glioma patient whose treatment included an IDH1 peptide vaccine. The TCR comes from a woman aged 45 to 65 with glioma. In nucleotides, the CDR3 is TGTGCCAGCTCAACGGACAGGGGAAACACCATATATTTT. This encodes CASSTDRGNTIYF.